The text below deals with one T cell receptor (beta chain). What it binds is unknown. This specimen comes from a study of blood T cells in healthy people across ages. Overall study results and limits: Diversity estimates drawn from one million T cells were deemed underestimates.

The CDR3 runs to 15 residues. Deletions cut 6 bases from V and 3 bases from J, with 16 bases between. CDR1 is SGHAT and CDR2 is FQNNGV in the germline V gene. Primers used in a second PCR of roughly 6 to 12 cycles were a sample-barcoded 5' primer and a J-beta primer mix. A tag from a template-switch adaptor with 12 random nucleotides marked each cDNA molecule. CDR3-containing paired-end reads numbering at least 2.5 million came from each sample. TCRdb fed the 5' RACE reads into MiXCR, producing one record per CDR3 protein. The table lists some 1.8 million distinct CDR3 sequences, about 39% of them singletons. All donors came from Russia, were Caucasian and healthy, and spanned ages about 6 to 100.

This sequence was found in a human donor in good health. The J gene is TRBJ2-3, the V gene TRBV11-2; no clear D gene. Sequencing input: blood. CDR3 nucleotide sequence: TGTGCCAGCAGACACACATTCGTAGGGACAGATACGCAGTATTTT. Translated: CASRHTFVGTDTQYF.